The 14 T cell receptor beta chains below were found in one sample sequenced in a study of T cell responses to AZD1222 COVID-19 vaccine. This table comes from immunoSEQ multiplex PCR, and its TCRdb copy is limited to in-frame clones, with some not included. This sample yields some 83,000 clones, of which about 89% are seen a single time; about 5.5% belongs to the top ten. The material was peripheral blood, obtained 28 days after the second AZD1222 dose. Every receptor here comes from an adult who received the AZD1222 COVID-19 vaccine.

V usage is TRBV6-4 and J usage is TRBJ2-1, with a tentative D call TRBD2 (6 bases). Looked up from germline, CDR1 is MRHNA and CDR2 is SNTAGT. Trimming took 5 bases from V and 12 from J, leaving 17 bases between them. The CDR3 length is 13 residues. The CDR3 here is CASSSSVRSWQFF. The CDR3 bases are TGTGCCAGCAGTTCTAGCGTACGATCGTGGCAGTTCTTC.

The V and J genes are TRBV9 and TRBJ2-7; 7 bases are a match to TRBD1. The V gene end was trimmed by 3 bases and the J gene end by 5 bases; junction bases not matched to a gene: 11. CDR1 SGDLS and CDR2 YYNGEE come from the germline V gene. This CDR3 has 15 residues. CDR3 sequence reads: CASSDFPTGLNEQYF. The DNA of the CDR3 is TGTGCCAGCAGCGACTTTCCGACAGGGTTAAACGAGCAGTACTTC.

CDR3 in DNA: TGTGCCAGCAGCTTGCCGGGGGCAGACGGGGCCAACGTCCTGACTTTC. Amino acid sequence: CASSLPGADGANVLTF. The rearrangement joins TRBV5-8 to TRBJ2-6; D tentatively fits TRBD1 or TRBD2 (6 bases each). The CDR3 runs 16 residues. V lost 1 base and J 4 bases, leaving 12 bases between the germline ends. Germline V CDR1 and CDR2: SGHTS, YDEGEE.

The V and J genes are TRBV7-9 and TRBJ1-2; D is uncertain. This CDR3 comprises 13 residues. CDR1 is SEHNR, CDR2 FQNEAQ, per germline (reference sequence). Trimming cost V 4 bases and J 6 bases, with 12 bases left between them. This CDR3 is CASSSYFADGYTF. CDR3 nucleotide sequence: TGTGCCAGCAGCTCCTATTTCGCGGATGGCTACACCTTC.

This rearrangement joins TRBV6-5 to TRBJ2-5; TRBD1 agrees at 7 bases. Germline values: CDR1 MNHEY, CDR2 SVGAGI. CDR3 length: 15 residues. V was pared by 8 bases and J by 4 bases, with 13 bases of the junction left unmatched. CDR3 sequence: CASGLDRVSVETQYF. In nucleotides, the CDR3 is TGTGCCAGCGGACTCGACAGGGTCTCCGTAGAGACCCAGTACTTC.

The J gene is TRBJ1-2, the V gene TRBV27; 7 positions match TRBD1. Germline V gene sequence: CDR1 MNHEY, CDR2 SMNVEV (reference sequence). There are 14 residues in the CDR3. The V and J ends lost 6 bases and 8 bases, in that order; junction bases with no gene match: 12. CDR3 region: CASSSDRVVFGYTF. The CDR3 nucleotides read TGTGCCAGCAGCTCTGACAGGGTGGTTTTCGGCTACACCTTC.

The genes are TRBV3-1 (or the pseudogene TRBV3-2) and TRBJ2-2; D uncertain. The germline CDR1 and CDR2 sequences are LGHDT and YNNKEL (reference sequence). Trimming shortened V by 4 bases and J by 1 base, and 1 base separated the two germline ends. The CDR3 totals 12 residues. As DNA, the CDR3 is TGTGCCAGCAGCCTGAACACCGGGGAGCTGTTTTTT. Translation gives CASSLNTGELFF.

CDR3 region: CASSSRVNTEAFF. CDR3 nucleotides: TGTGCCAGCAGCTCCCGAGTGAACACTGAAGCTTTCTTT. The chain joins TRBV11-3 to TRBJ1-1; D remains ambiguous. The CDR3 has 13 amino acids. Trimming pared 4 bases from V and 0 bases from J, leaving 6 bases between. The germline V gene encodes CDR1 SGHNT and CDR2 YENEEA.

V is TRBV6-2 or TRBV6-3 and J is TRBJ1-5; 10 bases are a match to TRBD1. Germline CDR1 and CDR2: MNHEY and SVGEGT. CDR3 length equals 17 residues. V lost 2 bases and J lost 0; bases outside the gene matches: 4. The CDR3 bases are TGTGCCAGCAGTTACGGGACAGGGGTTTCTAGCAATCAGCCCCAGCATTTT. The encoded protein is CASSYGTGVSSNQPQHF.

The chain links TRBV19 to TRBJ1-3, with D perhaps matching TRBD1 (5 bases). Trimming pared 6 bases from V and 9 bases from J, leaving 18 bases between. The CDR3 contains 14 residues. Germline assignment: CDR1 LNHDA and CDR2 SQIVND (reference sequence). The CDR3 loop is CASRPGDRAVTIYF. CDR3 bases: TGTGCCAGTAGGCCGGGGGACCGGGCGGTCACCATATATTTT.

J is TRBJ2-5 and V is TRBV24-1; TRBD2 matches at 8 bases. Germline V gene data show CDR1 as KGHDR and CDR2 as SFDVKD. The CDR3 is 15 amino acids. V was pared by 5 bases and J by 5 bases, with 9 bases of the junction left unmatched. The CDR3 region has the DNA TGTGCCACCAGTGCCGAGCGGGGGCCGGAGGAGACCCAGTACTTC. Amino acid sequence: CATSAERGPEETQYF.

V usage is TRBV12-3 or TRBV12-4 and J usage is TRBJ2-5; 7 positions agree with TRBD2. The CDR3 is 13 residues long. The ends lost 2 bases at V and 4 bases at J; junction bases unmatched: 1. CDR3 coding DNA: TGTGCCAGCAGTTTATGGGAGGGAGAGACCCAGTACTTC. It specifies CASSLWEGETQYF.

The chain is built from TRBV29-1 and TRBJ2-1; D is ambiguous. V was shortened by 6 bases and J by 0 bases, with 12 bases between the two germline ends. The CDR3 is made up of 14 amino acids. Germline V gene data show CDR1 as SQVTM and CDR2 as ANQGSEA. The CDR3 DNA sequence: TGCAGCGTGGGCGACTTGAGCTCCTACAATGAGCAGTTCTTC. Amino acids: CSVGDLSSYNEQFF.

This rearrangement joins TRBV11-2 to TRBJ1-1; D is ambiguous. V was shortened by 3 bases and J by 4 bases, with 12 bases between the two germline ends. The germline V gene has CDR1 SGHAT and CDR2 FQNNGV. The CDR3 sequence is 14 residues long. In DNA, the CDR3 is TGTGCCAGCAGCTTCTTGGGTGTGGGCACTGAAGCTTTCTTT. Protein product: CASSFLGVGTEAFF.